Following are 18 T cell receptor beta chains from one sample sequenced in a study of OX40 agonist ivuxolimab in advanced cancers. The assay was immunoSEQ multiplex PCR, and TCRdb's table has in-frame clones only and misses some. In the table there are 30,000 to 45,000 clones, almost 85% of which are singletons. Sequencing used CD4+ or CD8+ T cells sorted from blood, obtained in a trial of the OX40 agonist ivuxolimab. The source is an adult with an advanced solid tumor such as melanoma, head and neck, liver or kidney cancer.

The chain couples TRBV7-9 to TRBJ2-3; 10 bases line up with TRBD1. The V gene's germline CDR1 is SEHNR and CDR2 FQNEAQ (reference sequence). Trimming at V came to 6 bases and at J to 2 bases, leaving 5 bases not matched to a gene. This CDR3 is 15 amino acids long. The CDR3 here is CASRRQGADTDTQYF. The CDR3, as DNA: TGTGCCAGCAGGAGACAGGGGGCAGACACAGATACGCAGTATTTT.

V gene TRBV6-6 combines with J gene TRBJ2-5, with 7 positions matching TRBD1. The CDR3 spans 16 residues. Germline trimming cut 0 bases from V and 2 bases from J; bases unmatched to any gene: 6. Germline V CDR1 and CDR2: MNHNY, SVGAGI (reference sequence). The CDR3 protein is CASSYSVWTGQETQYF. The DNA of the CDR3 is TGTGCCAGCAGTTACTCGGTGTGGACAGGTCAAGAGACCCAGTACTTC.

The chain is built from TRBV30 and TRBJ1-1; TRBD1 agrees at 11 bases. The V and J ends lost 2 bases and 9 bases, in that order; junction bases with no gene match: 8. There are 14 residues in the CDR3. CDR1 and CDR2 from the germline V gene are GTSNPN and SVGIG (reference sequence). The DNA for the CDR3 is TGTGCCTGGAGTCCGGACAGGGGGCGTCAGAAAGCTTTCTTT. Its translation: CAWSPDRGRQKAFF. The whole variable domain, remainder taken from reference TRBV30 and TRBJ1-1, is SQTIHQWPATLVQPVGSPLSLECTVEGTSNPNLYWYRQAAGRGLQLLFYSVGIGQISSEVPQNLSASRPQDRQFILSSKKLLLSDSGFYLCAWSPDRGRQKAFFGQGTRLTVV.

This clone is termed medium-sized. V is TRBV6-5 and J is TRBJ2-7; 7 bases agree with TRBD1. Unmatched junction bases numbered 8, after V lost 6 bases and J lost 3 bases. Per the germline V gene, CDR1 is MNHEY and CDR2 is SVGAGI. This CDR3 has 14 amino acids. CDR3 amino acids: CASSLTTGIYEQYF. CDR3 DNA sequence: TGTGCCAGCAGCCTAACGACAGGGATCTACGAGCAGTACTTC.

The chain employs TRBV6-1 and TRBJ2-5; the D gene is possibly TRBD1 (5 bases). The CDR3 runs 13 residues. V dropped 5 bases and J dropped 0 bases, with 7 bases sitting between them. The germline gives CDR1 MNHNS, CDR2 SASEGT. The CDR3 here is CASSQGYQETQYF. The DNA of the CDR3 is TGTGCCAGCAGTCAGGGATACCAAGAGACCCAGTACTTC.

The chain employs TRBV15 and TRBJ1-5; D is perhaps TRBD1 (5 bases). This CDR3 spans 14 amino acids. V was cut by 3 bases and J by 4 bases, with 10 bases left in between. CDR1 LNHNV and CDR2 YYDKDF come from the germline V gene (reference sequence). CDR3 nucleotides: TGTGCCACCAGCAGCGACGGGGGGAATCAGCCCCAGCATTTT. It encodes CATSSDGGNQPQHF.

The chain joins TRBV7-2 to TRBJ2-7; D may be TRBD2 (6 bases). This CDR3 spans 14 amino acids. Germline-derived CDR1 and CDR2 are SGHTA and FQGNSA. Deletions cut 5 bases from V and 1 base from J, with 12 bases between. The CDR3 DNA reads TGTGCCAGCAGCCCCGTGACTAGTTCCTACGAGCAGTACTTC. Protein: CASSPVTSSYEQYF.

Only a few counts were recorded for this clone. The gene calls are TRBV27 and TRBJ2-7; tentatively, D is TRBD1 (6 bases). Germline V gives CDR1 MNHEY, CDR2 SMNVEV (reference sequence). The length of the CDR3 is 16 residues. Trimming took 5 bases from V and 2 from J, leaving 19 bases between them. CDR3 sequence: CASSRWDTSAPYEQYF. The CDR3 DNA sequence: TGTGCCAGCAGTCGTTGGGACACCTCCGCCCCCTACGAGCAGTACTTC.

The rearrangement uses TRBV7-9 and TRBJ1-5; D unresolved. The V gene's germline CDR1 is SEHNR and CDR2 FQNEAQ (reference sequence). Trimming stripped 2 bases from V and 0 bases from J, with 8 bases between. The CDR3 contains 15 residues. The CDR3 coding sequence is TGTGCCAGCAGCTTATCGGGGAATAGCAATCAGCCCCAGCATTTT. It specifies CASSLSGNSNQPQHF.

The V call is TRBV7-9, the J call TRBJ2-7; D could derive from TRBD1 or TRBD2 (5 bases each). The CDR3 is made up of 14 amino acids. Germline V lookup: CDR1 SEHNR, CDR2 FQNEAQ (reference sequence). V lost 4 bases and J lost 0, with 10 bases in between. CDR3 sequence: CASSSGTGSYEQYF. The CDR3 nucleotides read TGTGCCAGCAGCTCTGGGACGGGCTCCTACGAGCAGTACTTC.

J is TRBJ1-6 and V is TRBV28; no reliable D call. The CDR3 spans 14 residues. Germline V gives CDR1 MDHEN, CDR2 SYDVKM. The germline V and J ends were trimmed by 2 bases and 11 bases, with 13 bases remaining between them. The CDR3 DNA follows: TGTGCCAGCAGTTTACATCCGGCAAGGGCACCCCTCCACTTT. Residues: CASSLHPARAPLHF.

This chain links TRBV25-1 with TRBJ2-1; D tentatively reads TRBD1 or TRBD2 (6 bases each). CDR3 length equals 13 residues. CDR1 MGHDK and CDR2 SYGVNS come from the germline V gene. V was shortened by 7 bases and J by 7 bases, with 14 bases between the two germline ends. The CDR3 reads CASMWRGRNEQFF. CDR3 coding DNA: TGTGCCAGCATGTGGAGGGGGAGGAATGAGCAGTTCTTC.

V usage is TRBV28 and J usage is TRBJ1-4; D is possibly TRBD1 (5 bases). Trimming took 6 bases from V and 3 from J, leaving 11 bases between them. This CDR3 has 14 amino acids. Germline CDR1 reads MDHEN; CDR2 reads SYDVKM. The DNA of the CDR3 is TGTGCCAGCAGACCCCCGGGGCCTAATGAAAAACTGTTTTTT. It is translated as CASRPPGPNEKLFF.

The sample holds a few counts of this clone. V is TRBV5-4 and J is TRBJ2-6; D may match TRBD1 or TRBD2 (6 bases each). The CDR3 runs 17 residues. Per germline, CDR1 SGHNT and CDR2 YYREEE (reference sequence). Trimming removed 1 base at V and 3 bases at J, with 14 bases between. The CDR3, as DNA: TGTGCCAGCAGCTTGCCGGTCGGGGGCGTTGGGGCCAACGTCCTGACTTTC. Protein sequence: CASSLPVGGVGANVLTF.

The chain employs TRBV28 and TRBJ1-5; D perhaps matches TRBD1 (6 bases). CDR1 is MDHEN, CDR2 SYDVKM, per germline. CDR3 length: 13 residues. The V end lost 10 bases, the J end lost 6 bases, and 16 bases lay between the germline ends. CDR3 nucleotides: TGTGCCATTTCAGGGGATCGCGGTCAGCCCCAGCATTTT. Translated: CAISGDRGQPQHF.

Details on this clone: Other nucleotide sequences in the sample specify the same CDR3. The CDR3: CASSYSPPGTGETQYF. The DNA for the CDR3 is TGTGCCAGCAGTTACTCACCCCCGGGCACGGGAGAGACCCAGTACTTC. The V gene is TRBV6-5, the J gene TRBJ2-5; D gene ambiguous. The CDR3 covers 16 residues. Germline assignment: CDR1 MNHEY and CDR2 SVGAGI. V lost 0 bases and J 4 bases, leaving 15 bases between the germline ends.

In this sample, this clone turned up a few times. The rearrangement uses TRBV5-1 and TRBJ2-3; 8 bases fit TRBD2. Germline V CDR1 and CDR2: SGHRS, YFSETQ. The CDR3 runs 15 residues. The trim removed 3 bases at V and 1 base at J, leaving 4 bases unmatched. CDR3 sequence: CASSSSGGGTDTQYF. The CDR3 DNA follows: TGCGCCAGCAGCTCCTCGGGGGGGGGCACAGATACGCAGTATTTT.

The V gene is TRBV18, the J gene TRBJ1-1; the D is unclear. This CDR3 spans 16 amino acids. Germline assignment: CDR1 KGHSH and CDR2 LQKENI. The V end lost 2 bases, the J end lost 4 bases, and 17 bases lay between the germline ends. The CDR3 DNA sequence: TGTGCCAGCTCACCATGGAATGCGGGGTCCAGCACTGAAGCTTTCTTT. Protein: CASSPWNAGSSTEAFF.